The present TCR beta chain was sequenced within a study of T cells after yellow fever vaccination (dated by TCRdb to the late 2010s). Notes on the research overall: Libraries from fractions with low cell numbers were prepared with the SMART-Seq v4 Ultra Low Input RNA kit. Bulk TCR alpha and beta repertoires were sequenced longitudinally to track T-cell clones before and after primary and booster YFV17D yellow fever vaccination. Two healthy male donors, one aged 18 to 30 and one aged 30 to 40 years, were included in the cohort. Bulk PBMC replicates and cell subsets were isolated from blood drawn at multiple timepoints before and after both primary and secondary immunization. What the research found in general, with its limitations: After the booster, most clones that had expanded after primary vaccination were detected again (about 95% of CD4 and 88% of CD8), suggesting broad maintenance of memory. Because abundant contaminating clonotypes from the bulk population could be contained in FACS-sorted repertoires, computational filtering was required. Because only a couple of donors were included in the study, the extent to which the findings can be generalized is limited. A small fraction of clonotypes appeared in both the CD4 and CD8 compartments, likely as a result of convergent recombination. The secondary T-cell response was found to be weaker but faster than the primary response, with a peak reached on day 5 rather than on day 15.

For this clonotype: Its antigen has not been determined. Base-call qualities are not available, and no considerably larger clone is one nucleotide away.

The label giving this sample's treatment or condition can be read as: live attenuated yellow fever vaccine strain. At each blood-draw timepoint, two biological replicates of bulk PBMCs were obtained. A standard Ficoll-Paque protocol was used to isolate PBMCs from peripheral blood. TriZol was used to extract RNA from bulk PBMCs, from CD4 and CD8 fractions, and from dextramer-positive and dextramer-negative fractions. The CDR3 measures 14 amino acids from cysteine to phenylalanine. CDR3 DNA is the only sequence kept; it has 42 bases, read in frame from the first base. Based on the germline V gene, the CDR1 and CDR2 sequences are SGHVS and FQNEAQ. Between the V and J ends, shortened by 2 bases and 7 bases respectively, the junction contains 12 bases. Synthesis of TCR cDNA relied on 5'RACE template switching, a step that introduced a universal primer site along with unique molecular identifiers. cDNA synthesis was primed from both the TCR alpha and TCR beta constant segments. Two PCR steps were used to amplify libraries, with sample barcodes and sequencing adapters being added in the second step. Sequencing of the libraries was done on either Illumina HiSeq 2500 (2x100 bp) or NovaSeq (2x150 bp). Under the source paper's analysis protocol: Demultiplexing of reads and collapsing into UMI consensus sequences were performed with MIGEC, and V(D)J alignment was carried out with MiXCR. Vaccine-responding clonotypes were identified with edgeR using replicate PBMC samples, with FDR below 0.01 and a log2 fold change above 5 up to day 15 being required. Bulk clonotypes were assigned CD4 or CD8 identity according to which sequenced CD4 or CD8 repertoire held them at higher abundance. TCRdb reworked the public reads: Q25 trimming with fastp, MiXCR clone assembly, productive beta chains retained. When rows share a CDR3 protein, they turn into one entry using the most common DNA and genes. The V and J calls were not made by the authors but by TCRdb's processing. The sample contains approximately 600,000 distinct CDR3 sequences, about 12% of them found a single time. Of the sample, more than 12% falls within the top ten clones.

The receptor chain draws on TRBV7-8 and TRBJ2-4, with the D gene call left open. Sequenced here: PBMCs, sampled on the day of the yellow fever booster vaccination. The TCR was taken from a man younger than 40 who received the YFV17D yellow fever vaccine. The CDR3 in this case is CASSLRPQVNIQYF. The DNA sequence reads TGTGCCAGCAGCTTACGACCCCAGGTCAACATTCAGTACTTC.